These 5 T cell receptor beta chains originate from one sample sequenced in a study of blood T cell repertoires in COVID-19. Clones were sequenced by immunoSEQ multiplex PCR, and TCRdb holds only the in-frame ones, with some missing. The data show 130,000 to 150,000 clones, roughly 83% seen once. The specimen was peripheral blood. The origin of the receptors is a woman aged 70-85 years with COVID-19, enrolled during active disease.

The chain links TRBV19 to TRBJ2-7; 11 bases match TRBD2. The trim removed 3 bases at V and 4 bases at J, leaving 5 bases unmatched. This CDR3 spans 15 amino acids. Germline lookup yields CDR1 LNHDA and CDR2 SQIVND (reference sequence). Written as DNA, the CDR3 is TGTGCCAGTAGTATGGCTAGCGGGGGGATGTACGAGCAGTACTTC. The encoded protein is CASSMASGGMYEQYF.

This clone was recorded once. This sequence joins TRBV5-1 and TRBJ2-7, with D tentatively TRBD2 (5 bases). Trimming removed 3 bases at V and 1 base at J, with 17 bases between. The CDR3 sequence is 16 residues long. Germline CDR1 is SGHRS and CDR2 is YFSETQ. As DNA, the CDR3 is TGCGCCAGCAGCTCGCGCCCAGCGGCAGAATCCTACGAGCAGTACTTC. This sequence encodes CASSSRPAAESYEQYF.

V and J are TRBV5-1 and TRBJ2-3; D is ambiguous. The germline CDR1 and CDR2 sequences are SGHRS and YFSETQ. This CDR3 has 15 residues. With 0 bases removed from V and 1 base from J, the gap between germline ends came to 9 bases. The CDR3 DNA follows: TGCGCCAGCAGCTTGGGCGGCGTGCGCACAGATACGCAGTATTTT. The encoded protein is CASSLGGVRTDTQYF.

This clone came up once. The chain employs TRBV6-1 and TRBJ1-1; tentative D call: TRBD1 (6 bases). This CDR3 has 15 amino acids. V shed 0 bases and J shed 3 bases, with 11 bases lying between them. CDR1 and CDR2 from the germline V gene are MNHNS and SASEGT. CDR3 nucleotides: TGTGCCAGCAGTGAAGCGGGGGGGCTACACACTGAAGCTTTCTTT. Protein sequence: CASSEAGGLHTEAFF.

The V and J genes are TRBV9 and TRBJ2-7; 7 positions agree with TRBD1. V shed 2 bases and J 0 bases; nucleotides not matched to a gene: 2. The CDR3 totals 14 residues. In germline, CDR1 is SGDLS, CDR2 YYNGEE. For the CDR3, the DNA is TGTGCCAGCAGCGTGGGACAGATCTCCTACGAGCAGTACTTC. Translating it yields CASSVGQISYEQYF.